The 4 T cell receptor beta chains below all came from one sample that was sequenced in a study of cytomegalovirus exposure and HLA in healthy donors. The PCR contained 60 Vbeta and 13 Jbeta primers. Method: immunoSEQ multiplex PCR; TCRdb's copy keeps in-frame clones and lacks some. The sample shows approximately 190,000 clones, about 70% of them seen only once. Sequenced: PBMCs. Receptors originate from a woman in her twenties or thirties in good health and CMV-seronegative.

The chain recombines TRBV4-2 with TRBJ2-3; 11 positions match TRBD1. V was pared by 4 bases and J by 5 bases, with 5 bases of the junction left unmatched. The CDR3 covers 15 residues. Germline CDR1 reads LGHNA; CDR2 reads YNFKEQ. CDR3 in amino acids: CASSPDRGLEDTQYF. Here the CDR3 DNA reads TGTGCCAGCAGCCCGGACAGGGGGCTAGAAGATACGCAGTATTTT.

This sequence joins TRBV27 and TRBJ2-1; TRBD1 is a possible D gene (5 bases). CDR1 and CDR2 (germline): MNHEY, SMNVEV (reference sequence). The CDR3 has 17 amino acids. Trimming removed 3 bases from V and 5 bases from J, with 20 bases in between. The CDR3 here is CASSFGQWQGYDNEQFF. In nucleotides, the CDR3 is TGTGCCAGCAGTTTTGGGCAGTGGCAGGGATACGACAATGAGCAGTTCTTC.

The chain is built from TRBV6-5 and TRBJ1-2; no clear D. CDR1 is MNHEY, CDR2 SVGAGI, per germline. Trimming shortened V by 0 bases and J by 3 bases, and 14 bases separated the two germline ends. The CDR3 extends over 16 amino acids. The CDR3 sequence: CASSYSGTNSYYGYTF. The CDR3 DNA reads TGTGCCAGCAGTTACTCCGGTACAAACAGTTACTATGGCTACACCTTC.

The rearrangement joins TRBV10-3 to TRBJ1-2; D might be TRBD1 (6 bases). V lost 0 bases and J 5 bases, leaving 13 bases between the germline ends. The germline CDR1 and CDR2 sequences are ENHRY and SYGVKD. The CDR3 runs to 15 residues. The CDR3 loop reads CAISESNRADYGYTF. CDR3 DNA: TGTGCCATCAGTGAGTCGAACAGGGCGGATTATGGCTACACCTTC.